The present entry profiles one T cell receptor beta chain with its context. Its antigen remains unidentified. No per-base quality is available; no much larger clone lies one base away. This sample was included in a study of blood T cell repertoires in COVID-19 (dated by TCRdb to about 2020). As for the study more broadly: The collaborator samples originated in the United States, Italy and Spain and spanned the acute and convalescent phases of COVID-19. The samples were drawn from two sources: the first 160 participants of the ongoing ImmuneRACE study, and over 950 subjects contributed by 6 global collaborators. The dataset comprised deeply sampled blood TCRbeta repertoires from subjects exposed to, actively infected with, or recovered from COVID-19. The prospective study material was composed of cDNA or gDNA derived from T cells, B-cell-depleted T cells, or PBMCs. HLA class I and class II types, where available, came from metadata supplied by the sample provider rather than from assay-based typing. Sample metadata almost always included a de-identified subject ID, COVID-19 status, age in years and sex. The repertoires were released in a freely available public database meant as a resource for research on the immune response to SARS-CoV-2. Study-level results and caveats: Clinical and demographic metadata were provided uncurated, with the amount varying by source and participant.

The immunoSEQ Assay, a bias-controlled multiplex PCR, was used to amplify TCRbeta CDR3 regions from genomic DNA. The authors processed their data as follows. Within the assay, amplification of reference gene primers was used to estimate how many nucleated cells each sample contained. To quantify the absolute abundance of each unique TCRbeta CDR3 rearrangement, sequence reads were collapsed and filtered. For each sample, productive Simpson clonality was calculated as the square root of Simpson's diversity index across productive rearrangements. TCRdb took over this immuneACCESS table, retaining in-frame rearrangements with V and J assigned. Such tables are incomplete; in checked studies, under half of the missing clones stem from an unresolved V gene, and the remainder is unexplained. For V, J and clone size, that table is used; D and trimming come from the DNA. The sample table shows 300,000 to 350,000 clones, and about nine tenths are seen once. Just over 9.5% of the sample rests with the top ten.

At one collaborating source in Seattle, patients were enrolled during active infection and were followed longitudinally through the course of disease. The collaborating institutions used their own protocols to collect whole blood in K2EDTA tubes. Collaborator samples were shipped for TCRbeta analysis as frozen whole blood, isolated PBMCs, or DNA extracted from either sample type. From its cysteine to its phenylalanine, the CDR3 spans 15 amino acids. Here the CDR3 DNA is all that survives: 45 bases in frame from base 1. CDR1 and CDR2 are read off the germline V gene (reference sequence) as MNHEY and SMNVEV. V has 4 bases trimmed and J has 2 bases trimmed; junction bases matching no gene number 2.

Specimen: peripheral blood. The receptor chain draws on TRBV27 and TRBJ2-1, and TRBD2 matches 10 of the central bases. The sequence was obtained from a man aged 30 to 39 with COVID-19, enrolled during active disease. The DNA sequence is given as TGTGCCAGCAGTTCCCTAGCGGGAGCCTACAATGAGCAGTTCTTC. This is translated as CASSSLAGAYNEQFF.